The next 12 T cell receptor beta chains were all read from a single sample in a study of cytomegalovirus exposure and HLA in healthy donors. This PCR relied on a set of 60 Vbeta primers and 13 Jbeta primers. Repertoires were generated with immunoSEQ multiplex PCR, while TCRdb's copy carries only in-frame clones and drops some. Found here are approximately 130,000 clones, about three quarters of them singletons; the top ten hold roughly 3.2%. The sequenced sample consisted of PBMCs. Every receptor here comes from a man aged 25-45 years in good health and CMV-seronegative.

This chain connects TRBV6-5 to TRBJ2-3, with 10 positions matching TRBD1. Germline-derived CDR1 and CDR2 are MNHEY and SVGAGI. This CDR3 is built from 14 residues. The V segment lost 5 bases and the J segment 3 bases; nucleotides outside the gene matches: 2. The CDR3, as DNA: TGTGCCAGCAGTCTGGGACAGGGGACAGATACGCAGTATTTT. Amino acid sequence: CASSLGQGTDTQYF.

As DNA, the CDR3 is TGCAGCGTTGTGCAGGGTAGGTACGAGCAGTACTTC. Translated: CSVVQGRYEQYF. V usage is TRBV29-1 and J usage is TRBJ2-7; a possible D gene is TRBD1 (5 bases). Germline V gene data show CDR1 as SQVTM and CDR2 as ANQGSEA. The CDR3 is made up of 12 amino acids. Trimming removed 4 bases from V and 4 bases from J, with 11 bases in between.

CDR3 in DNA: TGTGCCACCACCTTGACAGGGACAAAGTGGGCCAAAAACATTCAGTACTTC. It specifies CATTLTGTKWAKNIQYF. This chain joins TRBV7-9 and TRBJ2-4, with 7 bases aligning to TRBD1. The CDR3 covers 17 residues. Per germline, CDR1 SEHNR and CDR2 FQNEAQ (reference sequence). V lost 10 bases and J lost 1; bases outside the gene matches: 16.

V usage is TRBV13 and J usage is TRBJ1-3; no clear D gene. Trimming removed 0 bases from V and 0 bases from J, with 9 bases in between. This CDR3 contains 16 residues. Germline V lookup: CDR1 PRHDT, CDR2 FYEKMQ (reference sequence). CDR3 nucleotide sequence: TGTGCCAGCAGCTTAGGTCATATCTACTCTGGAAACACCATATATTTT. Encoded protein: CASSLGHIYSGNTIYF.

In nucleotides, the CDR3 is TGTGCCAGTAGGGCGACAGGGAAAGAGACCCAGTACTTC. As protein: CASRATGKETQYF. The V and J genes are TRBV19 and TRBJ2-5; 7 nucleotides line up with TRBD1. J lost 3 bases, V lost 6 bases, and 4 bases had no gene match. Germline V lookup: CDR1 LNHDA, CDR2 SQIVND (reference sequence). This CDR3 is built from 13 residues.

J is TRBJ2-3 and V is TRBV14; 9 bases fit TRBD2. Trimming at V came to 4 bases and at J to 13 bases, leaving 9 bases not matched to a gene. This CDR3 spans 13 amino acids. CDR1 SGHDN and CDR2 FVKESK come from the germline V gene. The CDR3 DNA reads as TGTGCCAGCAGCCGTGTAGCGGGAGTTCTGGAGTATTTT. This codes for CASSRVAGVLEYF.

The J gene is TRBJ1-6, the V gene TRBV28; D gene ambiguous. CDR1 and CDR2 (germline): MDHEN, SYDVKM. Trimming pared 6 bases from V and 7 bases from J, leaving 10 bases between. This CDR3 has 13 amino acids. This CDR3 is CASRPPGNSPLHF. The DNA for the CDR3 is TGTGCCAGCAGACCGCCGGGAAATTCACCCCTCCACTTT. Using reference TRBV28 and TRBJ1-6 for the parts outside the CDR3, the full variable domain is DVKVTQSSRYLVKRTGEKVFLECVQDMDHENMFWYRQDPGLGLRLIYFSYDVKMKEKGDIPEGYSVSREKKERFSLILESASTNQTSMYLCASRPPGNSPLHFGNGTRLTVT.

This chain uses TRBV7-6 with TRBJ1-3, with D possibly matching TRBD1 (5 bases). In germline, CDR1 is SGHVS, CDR2 FNYEAQ. The CDR3 sequence is 18 residues long. V dropped 5 bases and J dropped 0 bases, with 20 bases sitting between them. The CDR3 DNA is TGTGCCAGCAGCAACCGGGGAGGGGAGGGCCGCTCTGGAAACACCATATATTTT. Residues: CASSNRGGEGRSGNTIYF.

The chain employs TRBV7-3 and TRBJ2-1; TRBD2 agrees at 7 bases. V gave up 8 bases and J gave up 2 bases; unmatched junction bases: 0. The CDR3 is 12 residues long. Germline lookup yields CDR1 SGHTA and CDR2 FQGTGA. CDR3 region: CASGTTYNEQFF. Written as DNA, the CDR3 is TGTGCCAGCGGGACTACCTACAATGAGCAGTTCTTC.

V usage is TRBV9 and J usage is TRBJ2-2; 14 bases line up with TRBD2. The length of the CDR3 is 16 residues. V was pared by 3 bases and J by 8 bases, with 6 bases of the junction left unmatched. Germline V gene lookup returns CDR1 SGDLS and CDR2 YYNGEE. The CDR3 here is CASSEGLAGVSGELFF. The DNA of the CDR3 is TGTGCCAGCAGCGAGGGACTAGCGGGGGTTAGTGGGGAGCTGTTTTTT. Based on the CDR3 plus reference TRBV9 and TRBJ2-2, the full variable domain is DSGVTQTPKHLITATGQRVTLRCSPRSGDLSVYWYQQSLDQGLQFLIQYYNGEERAKGNILERFSAQQFPDLHSELNLSSLELGDSALYFCASSEGLAGVSGELFFGEGSRLTVL.

The rearrangement links TRBV29-1 to TRBJ2-1, with D uncertain. The CDR3 is made up of 13 amino acids. The V gene lost 4 bases and the J gene lost 6 bases, with 13 bases spanning the gap. CDR1 and CDR2 (germline): SQVTM, ANQGSEA. The CDR3, as DNA: TGCAGCGTTGTGGTTTACTATTCCAATGAGCAGTTCTTC. Its protein product is CSVVVYYSNEQFF.

The CDR3 nucleotides read TGTGCCAGCAGCCAGAGAGTACTGAGCGGGACAGGGAATCAGCCCCAGCATTTT. It specifies CASSQRVLSGTGNQPQHF. This chain links TRBV7-2 with TRBJ1-5; TRBD1 aligns across 9 bases. The CDR3 consists of 18 residues. The ends lost 5 bases at V and 4 bases at J; junction bases unmatched: 15. Germline CDR1 and CDR2: SGHTA and FQGNSA.